This TCR beta chain stems from a study of early T cells in non-severe SARS-CoV-2 infection. Each CDR3 protein gets one entry after TCRdb re-called the 5' RACE reads with MiXCR. The sample consists of more than 60,000 distinct CDR3 sequences, about 13% of them appearing once. Sequencing used whole blood. This receptor was taken from an adult who was a healthcare worker with PCR-confirmed SARS-CoV-2 infection or an uninfected control (not recorded which).

CDR3: CAISEGQRGGSYEQYF. The CDR3, as DNA: TGTGCCATCAGTGAGGGCCAGCGGGGGGGCTCCTACGAGCAGTACTTC. The chain uses TRBV10-3 and TRBJ2-7, with TRBD2 matching 10 bases. CDR1 is ENHRY, CDR2 SYGVKD, per germline. This CDR3 is 16 amino acids long. J lost 0 bases, V lost 2 bases, and 4 bases had no gene match.